The rows below give T cell receptor beta chains drawn from one sample of a study of neurological immune-mediated disorders. TCRdb ran MiXCR on the 5' RACE reads and lists one entry per CDR3 protein. The sample includes roughly 46,000 distinct CDR3 sequences, roughly 2% of them seen just once. Sequencing was carried out using PBMCs. All receptors derive from a woman in her thirties or forties with multiple sclerosis. The CDR3 runs from the conserved cysteine through the conserved F or W. A D gene is named only where the DNA matches it firmly. Clone sizes are shown as once, few, many, or a class for an expanded clone.

TRBV5-5,.,TRBJ2-3,many,CASSLAAGVNTDTQYF,TGTGCCAGCAGCTTGGCGGCAGGGGTCAACACAGATACGCAGTATTTT
TRBV5-1,TRBD1,TRBJ1-1,many,CASARLGQGNTEAFF,TGCGCCAGCGCAAGACTAGGACAGGGGAACACTGAAGCTTTCTTT
TRBV20-1,.,TRBJ1-5,few,CSAQERGGNQPQHF,TGCAGTGCTCAGGAGAGGGGAGGCAATCAGCCCCAGCATTTT
TRBV24-1,.,TRBJ2-3,medium-sized,CATGGDGDFSTDTQYF,TGTGCCACCGGGGGTGATGGAGATTTCAGCACAGATACGCAGTATTTT
TRBV19,TRBD1,TRBJ2-7,many,CASRNRGLGDEQYF,TGTGCCAGTCGTAACAGGGGGCTAGGGGACGAGCAGTACTTC
TRBV7-9,.,TRBJ1-2,many,CASSLSGFNYGYTF,TGTGCCAGCAGCTTATCCGGGTTTAACTATGGCTACACCTTC
TRBV3-1,TRBD2,TRBJ2-1,many,CASSPGLAGTNEQFF,TGTGCCAGCAGCCCCGGACTAGCGGGGACCAATGAGCAGTTCTTC
TRBV29-1,.,TRBJ2-1,many,CSVEDWGGEQFF,TGCAGCGTTGAAGATTGGGGCGGTGAGCAGTTCTTC
TRBV5-1,.,TRBJ1-3,many,CASSLAATALSGNTIYF,TGCGCCAGCAGCTTGGCCGCGACGGCCCTCTCTGGAAACACCATATATTTT
TRBV3-1,TRBD1,TRBJ2-5,many,CASSYRGPGETQYF,TGTGCCAGCAGTTACAGGGGTCCGGGAGAGACCCAGTACTTC
TRBV5-1,TRBD1,TRBJ1-6,many,CASSLVGDRNKLHF,TGCGCCAGCAGCTTGGTAGGGGACAGAAATAAACTCCACTTT